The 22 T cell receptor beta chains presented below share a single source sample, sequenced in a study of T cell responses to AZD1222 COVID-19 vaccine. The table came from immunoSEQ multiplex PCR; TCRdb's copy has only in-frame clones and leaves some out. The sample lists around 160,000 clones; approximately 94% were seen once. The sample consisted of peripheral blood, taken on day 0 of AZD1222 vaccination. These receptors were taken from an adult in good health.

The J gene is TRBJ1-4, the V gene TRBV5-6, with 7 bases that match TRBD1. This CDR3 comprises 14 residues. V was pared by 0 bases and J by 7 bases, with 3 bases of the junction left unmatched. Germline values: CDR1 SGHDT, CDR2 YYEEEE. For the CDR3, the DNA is TGTGCCAGCAGCTTGGGAGACAGGGTTGAAAAACTGTTTTTT. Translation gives CASSLGDRVEKLFF. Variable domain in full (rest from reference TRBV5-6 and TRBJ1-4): DAGVTQSPTHLIKTRGQQVTLRCSPKSGHDTVSWYQQALGQGPQFIFQYYEEEERQRGNFPDRFSGHQFPNYSSELNVNALLLGDSALYLCASSLGDRVEKLFFGSGTQLSVL.

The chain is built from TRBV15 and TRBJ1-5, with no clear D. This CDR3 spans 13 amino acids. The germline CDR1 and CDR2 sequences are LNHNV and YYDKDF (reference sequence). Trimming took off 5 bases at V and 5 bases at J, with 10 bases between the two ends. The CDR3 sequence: CATSSSQDQPQHF. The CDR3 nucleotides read TGTGCCACCAGCTCCTCCCAAGATCAGCCCCAGCATTTT.

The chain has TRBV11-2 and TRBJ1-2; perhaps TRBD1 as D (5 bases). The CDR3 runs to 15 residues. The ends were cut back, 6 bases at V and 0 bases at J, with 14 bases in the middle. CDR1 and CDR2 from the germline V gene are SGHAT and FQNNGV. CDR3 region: CASSRSGAANYGYTF. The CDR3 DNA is TGTGCCAGCAGTAGGTCCGGGGCAGCTAACTATGGCTACACCTTC.

This chain's CDR3 is CASSRGTDRLEAFF. The CDR3 nucleotides read TGCGCCAGCAGCAGGGGGACAGACAGGCTTGAAGCTTTCTTT. The chain has TRBV10-2 and TRBJ1-1; 7 bases map to TRBD1. The CDR3 contains 14 residues. The V segment lost 6 bases and the J segment 7 bases; nucleotides outside the gene matches: 11. The germline CDR1 and CDR2 sequences are WSHSY and SAAADI.

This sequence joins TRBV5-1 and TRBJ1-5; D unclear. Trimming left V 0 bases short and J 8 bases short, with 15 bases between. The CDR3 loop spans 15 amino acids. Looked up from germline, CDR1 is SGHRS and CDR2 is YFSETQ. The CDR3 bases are TGCGCCAGCAGCTTGGCCGGGCTGGTTCAGGAGCCCCAGCATTTT. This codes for CASSLAGLVQEPQHF.

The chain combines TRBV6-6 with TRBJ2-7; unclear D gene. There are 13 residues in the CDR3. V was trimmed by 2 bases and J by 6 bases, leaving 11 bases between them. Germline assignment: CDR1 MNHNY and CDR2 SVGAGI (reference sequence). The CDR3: CASSYVGTPEQYF. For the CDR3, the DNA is TGTGCCAGCAGTTACGTGGGTACCCCCGAGCAGTACTTC.

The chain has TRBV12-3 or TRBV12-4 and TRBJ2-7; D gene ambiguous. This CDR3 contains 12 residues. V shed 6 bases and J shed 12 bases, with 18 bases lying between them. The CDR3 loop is CASRTEGSSWYF. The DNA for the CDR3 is TGTGCCAGCAGAACAGAAGGGTCGAGTTGGTACTTC.

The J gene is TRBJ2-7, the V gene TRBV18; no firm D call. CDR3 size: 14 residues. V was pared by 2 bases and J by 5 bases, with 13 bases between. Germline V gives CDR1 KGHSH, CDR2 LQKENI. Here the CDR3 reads CASSPRPPAHEQYF. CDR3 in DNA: TGTGCCAGCTCACCAAGACCCCCCGCCCACGAGCAGTACTTC.

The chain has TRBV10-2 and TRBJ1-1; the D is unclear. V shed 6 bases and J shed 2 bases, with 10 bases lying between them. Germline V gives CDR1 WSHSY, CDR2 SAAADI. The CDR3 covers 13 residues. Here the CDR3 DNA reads TGCGCCAGCAGAGAAGATCAAAACACTGAAGCTTTCTTT. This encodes CASREDQNTEAFF.

CDR3 loop: CASSLGRDHQPQHF. The CDR3 DNA reads TGTGCCAGCAGCTTGGGCAGGGACCATCAGCCCCAGCATTTT. The chain recombines TRBV7-9 with TRBJ1-5, with D perhaps matching TRBD1 (5 bases). V gave up 3 bases and J gave up 5 bases, with 11 bases separating them. CDR1 is SEHNR, CDR2 FQNEAQ, per germline (reference sequence). This CDR3 comprises 14 residues.

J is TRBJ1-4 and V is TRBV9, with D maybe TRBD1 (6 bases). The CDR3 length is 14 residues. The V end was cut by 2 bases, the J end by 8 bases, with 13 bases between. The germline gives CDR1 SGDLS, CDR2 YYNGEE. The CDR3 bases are TGTGCCAGCAGCGTTTCGGGGGCTAGGGAAAAACTGTTTTTT. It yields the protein CASSVSGAREKLFF.

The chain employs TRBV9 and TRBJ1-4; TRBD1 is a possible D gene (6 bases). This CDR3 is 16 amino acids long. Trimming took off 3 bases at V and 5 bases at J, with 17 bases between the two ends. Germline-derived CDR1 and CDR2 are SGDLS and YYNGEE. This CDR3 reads CASSGGDRRPNEKLFF. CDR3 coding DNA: TGTGCCAGCAGCGGGGGAGACAGGAGACCAAATGAAAAACTGTTTTTT.

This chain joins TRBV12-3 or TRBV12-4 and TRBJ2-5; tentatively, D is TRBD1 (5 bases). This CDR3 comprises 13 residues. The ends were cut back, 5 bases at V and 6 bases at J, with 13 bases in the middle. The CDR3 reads CASSPQGPQTQYF. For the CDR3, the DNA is TGTGCCAGCAGTCCCCAGGGTCCACAGACCCAGTACTTC.

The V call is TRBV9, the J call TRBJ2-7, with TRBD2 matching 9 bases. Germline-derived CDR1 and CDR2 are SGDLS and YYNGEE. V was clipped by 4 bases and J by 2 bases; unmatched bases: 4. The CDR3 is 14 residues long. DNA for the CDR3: TGTGCCAGCAGCATGACTAGCGGACCCTACGAGCAGTACTTC. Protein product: CASSMTSGPYEQYF.

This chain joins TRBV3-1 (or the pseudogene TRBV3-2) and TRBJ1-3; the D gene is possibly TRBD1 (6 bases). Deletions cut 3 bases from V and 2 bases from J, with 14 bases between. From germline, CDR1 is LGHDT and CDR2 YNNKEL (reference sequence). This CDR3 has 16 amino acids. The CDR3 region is CASSQDSYRTGNTIYF. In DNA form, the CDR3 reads TGTGCCAGCAGCCAGGACAGCTACCGGACTGGAAACACCATATATTTT.

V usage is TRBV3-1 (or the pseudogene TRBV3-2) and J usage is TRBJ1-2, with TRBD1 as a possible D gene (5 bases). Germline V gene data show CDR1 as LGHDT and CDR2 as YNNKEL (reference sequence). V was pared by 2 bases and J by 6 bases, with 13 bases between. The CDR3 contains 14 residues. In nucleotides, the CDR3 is TGTGCCAGCAGCCAAATGGCCAGGGTCGATGGCTACACCTTC. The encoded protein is CASSQMARVDGYTF.

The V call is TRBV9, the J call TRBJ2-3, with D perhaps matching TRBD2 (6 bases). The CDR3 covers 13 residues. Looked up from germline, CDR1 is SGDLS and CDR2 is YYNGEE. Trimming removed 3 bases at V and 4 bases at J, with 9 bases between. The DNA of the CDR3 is TGTGCCAGCAGCGCCCGGGGGTCAGATACGCAGTATTTT. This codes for CASSARGSDTQYF.

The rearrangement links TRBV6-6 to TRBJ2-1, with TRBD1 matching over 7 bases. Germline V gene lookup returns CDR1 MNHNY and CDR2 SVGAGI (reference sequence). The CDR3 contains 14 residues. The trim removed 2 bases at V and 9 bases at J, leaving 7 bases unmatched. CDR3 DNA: TGTGCCAGCAGTTACGGGAGCAGGGGGACTGAGCAGTTCTTC. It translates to CASSYGSRGTEQFF.

CDR3 DNA: TGTGCCAGTAGTTCGACGGGACAGGGAGTAGTTAACTATGGCTACACCTTC. This translates into CASSSTGQGVVNYGYTF. The V call is TRBV19, the J call TRBJ1-2; TRBD1 aligns across 9 bases. With 5 bases clipped from V and 1 base from J, the junction kept 11 bases outside the gene matches. The CDR3 has 17 amino acids. Germline CDR1 reads LNHDA; CDR2 reads SQIVND (reference sequence).

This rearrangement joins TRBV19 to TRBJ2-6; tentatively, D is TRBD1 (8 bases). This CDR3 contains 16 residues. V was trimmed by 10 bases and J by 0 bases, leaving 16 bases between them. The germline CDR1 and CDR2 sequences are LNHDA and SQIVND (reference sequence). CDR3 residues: CATGGTGYSGANVLTF. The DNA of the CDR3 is TGTGCCACCGGGGGGACAGGTTACTCTGGGGCCAACGTCCTGACTTTC. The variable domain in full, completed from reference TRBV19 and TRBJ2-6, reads DGGITQSPKYLFRKEGQNVTLSCEQNLNHDAMYWYRQDPGQGLRLIYYSQIVNDFQKGDIAEGYSVSREKKESFPLTVTSAQKNPTAFYLCATGGTGYSGANVLTFGAGSRLTVL.

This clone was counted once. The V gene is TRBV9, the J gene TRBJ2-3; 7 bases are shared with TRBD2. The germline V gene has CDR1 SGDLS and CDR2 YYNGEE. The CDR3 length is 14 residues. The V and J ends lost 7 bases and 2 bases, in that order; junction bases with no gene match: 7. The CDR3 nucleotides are TGTGCCAGCGATCCTAGCGGATTCACAGATACGCAGTATTTT. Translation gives CASDPSGFTDTQYF.

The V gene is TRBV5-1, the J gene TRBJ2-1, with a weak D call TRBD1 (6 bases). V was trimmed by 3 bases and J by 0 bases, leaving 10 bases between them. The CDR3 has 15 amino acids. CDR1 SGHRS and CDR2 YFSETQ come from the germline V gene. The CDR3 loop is CASSSTGSSYNEQFF. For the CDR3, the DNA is TGCGCCAGCAGCTCAACAGGGAGCTCCTACAATGAGCAGTTCTTC.